This record looks at one T cell receptor beta chain sequence and its context. Antigen specificity is unknown. This record comes from a study of T cells in localized non-small cell lung cancer. The study's findings and limits: Heterogeneity is still possible, as just one tumor region was sequenced. Adjacent lung was found to contain a median about 60 of the top 100 tumor clones. The greatest T cell clonality was found in uninvolved adjacent lung (higher than in tumor).

Germline values: CDR1 WNHNN, CDR2 SYGVQD (reference sequence). The CDR3 loop spans 13 amino acids. The V end was cut by 4 bases, the J end by 0 bases, with 6 bases between. Clones were read by immunoSEQ multiplex PCR, and TCRdb kept only the in-frame ones, dropping some. The sample consists of 45,000 or so clones, approximately 86% of them appearing once. The specimen was PBMCs, collected before any cancer treatment. The TCR originated in a man between 40 and 70 years old with stage II lung adenocarcinoma. The chain joins TRBV10-1 to TRBJ2-5; D is undetermined. The CDR3 reads CASSAGNQETQYF. The CDR3 DNA sequence: TGCGCCAGCAGTGCTGGAAACCAAGAGACCCAGTACTTC.